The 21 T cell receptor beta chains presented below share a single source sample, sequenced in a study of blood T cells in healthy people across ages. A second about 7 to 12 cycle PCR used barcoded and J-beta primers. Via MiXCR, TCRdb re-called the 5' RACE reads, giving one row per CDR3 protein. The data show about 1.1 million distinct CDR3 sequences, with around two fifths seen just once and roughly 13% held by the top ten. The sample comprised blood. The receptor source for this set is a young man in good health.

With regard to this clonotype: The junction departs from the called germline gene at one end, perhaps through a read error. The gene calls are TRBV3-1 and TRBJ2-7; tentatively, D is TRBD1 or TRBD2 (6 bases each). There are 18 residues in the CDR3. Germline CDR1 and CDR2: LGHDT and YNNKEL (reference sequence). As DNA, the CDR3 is TGTACCAGCAGCCAAGTCTTCCTTCCGGGGGCGATAAGCTACGAGCAGTACTTC. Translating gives CTSSQVFLPGAISYEQYF.

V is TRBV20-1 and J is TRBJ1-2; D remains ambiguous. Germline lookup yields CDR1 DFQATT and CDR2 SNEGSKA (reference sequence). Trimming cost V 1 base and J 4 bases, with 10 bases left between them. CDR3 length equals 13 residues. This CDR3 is CSARVNTAYGYTF. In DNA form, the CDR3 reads TGCAGTGCTAGAGTTAACACGGCCTATGGCTACACCTTC.

CDR3 sequence: CASSLAGLGDSPLHF. The CDR3 DNA reads as TGTGCCAGCAGCTTAGCGGGGTTGGGGGATTCACCCCTCCACTTT. This chain uses TRBV7-2 with TRBJ1-6; D perhaps matches TRBD1 (5 bases). CDR1 SGHTA and CDR2 FQGNSA come from the germline V gene. The CDR3 loop spans 15 amino acids. V lost 0 bases to trimming and J lost 8 bases, with 11 bases between them.

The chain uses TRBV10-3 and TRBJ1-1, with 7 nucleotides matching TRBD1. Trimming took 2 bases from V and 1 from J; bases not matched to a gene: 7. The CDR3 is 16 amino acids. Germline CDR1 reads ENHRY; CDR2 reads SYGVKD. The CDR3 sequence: CAISERWTGENTEAFF. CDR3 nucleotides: TGTGCCATCAGTGAGAGATGGACAGGAGAGAACACTGAAGCTTTCTTT.

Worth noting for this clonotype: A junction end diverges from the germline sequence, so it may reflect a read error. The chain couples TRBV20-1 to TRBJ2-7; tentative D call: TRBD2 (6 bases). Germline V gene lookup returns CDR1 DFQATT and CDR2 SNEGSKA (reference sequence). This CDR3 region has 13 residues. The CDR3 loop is CSTSPSSSYEQYF. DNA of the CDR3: TGCAGTACTAGCCCCTCGAGCTCCTACGAGCAGTACTTC.

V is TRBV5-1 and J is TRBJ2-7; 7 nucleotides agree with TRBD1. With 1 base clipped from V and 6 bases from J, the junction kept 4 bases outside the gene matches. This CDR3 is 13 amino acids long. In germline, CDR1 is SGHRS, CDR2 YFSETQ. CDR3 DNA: TGCGCCAGCAGCTTGACAGGGGACCGCGAGCAGTACTTC. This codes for CASSLTGDREQYF.

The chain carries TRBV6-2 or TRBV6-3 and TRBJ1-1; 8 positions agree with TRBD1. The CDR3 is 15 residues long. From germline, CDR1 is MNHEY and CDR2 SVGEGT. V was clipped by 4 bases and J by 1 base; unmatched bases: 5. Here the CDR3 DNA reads TGTGCCAGCAGTTTCAGGGGGCTACGGAACACTGAAGCTTTCTTT. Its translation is CASSFRGLRNTEAFF.

The CDR3 DNA is TGTGCCAGCAGTGAAGCGCTAGGGCGTCGGGAGACCCAGTACTTC. Encoded protein: CASSEALGRRETQYF. The rearrangement joins TRBV6-1 to TRBJ2-5; no clear D gene. Germline V gene lookup returns CDR1 MNHNS and CDR2 SASEGT. The CDR3 extends over 15 amino acids. V lost 0 bases and J lost 5, with 13 bases in between.

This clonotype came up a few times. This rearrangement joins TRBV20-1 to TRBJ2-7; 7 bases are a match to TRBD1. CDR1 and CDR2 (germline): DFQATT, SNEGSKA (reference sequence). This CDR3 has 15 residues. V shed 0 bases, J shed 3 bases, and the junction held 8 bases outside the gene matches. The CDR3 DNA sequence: TGCAGTGCTAGAGATCGGTCGGGACAGAACTACGAGCAGTACTTC. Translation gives CSARDRSGQNYEQYF.

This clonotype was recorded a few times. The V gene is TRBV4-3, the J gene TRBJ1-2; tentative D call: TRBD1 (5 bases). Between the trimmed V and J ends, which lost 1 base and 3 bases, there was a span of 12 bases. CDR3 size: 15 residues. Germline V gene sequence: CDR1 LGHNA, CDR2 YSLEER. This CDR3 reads CASSQVSRDHYGYTF. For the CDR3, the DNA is TGCGCCAGCAGCCAAGTTTCCAGGGATCACTATGGCTACACCTTC.

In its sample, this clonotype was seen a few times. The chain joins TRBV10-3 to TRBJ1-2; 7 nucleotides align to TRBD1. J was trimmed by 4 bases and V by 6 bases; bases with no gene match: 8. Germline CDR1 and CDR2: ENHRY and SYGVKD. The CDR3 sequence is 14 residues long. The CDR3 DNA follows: TGTGCCATCAGCTCAGGGACAGTTTCCTATGGCTACACCTTC. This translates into CAISSGTVSYGYTF.

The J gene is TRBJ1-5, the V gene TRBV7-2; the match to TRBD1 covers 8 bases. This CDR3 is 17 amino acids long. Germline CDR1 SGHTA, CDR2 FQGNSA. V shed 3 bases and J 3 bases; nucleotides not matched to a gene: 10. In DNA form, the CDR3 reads TGTGCCAGCAGCTTTGGACAGGGCTCCCCATTCAATCAGCCCCAGCATTTT. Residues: CASSFGQGSPFNQPQHF.

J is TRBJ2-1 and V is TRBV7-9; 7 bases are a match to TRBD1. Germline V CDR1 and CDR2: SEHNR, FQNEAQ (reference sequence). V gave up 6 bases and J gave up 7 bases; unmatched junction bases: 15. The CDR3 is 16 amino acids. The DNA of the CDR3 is TGTGCCAGCAGTTTTAGCGTTATCCCGGGACAGAATGAGCAGTTCTTC. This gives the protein CASSFSVIPGQNEQFF.

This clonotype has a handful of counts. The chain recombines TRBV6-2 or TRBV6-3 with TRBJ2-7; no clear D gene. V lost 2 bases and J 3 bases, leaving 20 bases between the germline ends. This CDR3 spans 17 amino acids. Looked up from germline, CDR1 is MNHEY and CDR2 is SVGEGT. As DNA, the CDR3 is TGTGCCAGCAGTTACCCCCTCGGTCGGCAAATGCTCTACGAGCAGTACTTC. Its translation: CASSYPLGRQMLYEQYF.

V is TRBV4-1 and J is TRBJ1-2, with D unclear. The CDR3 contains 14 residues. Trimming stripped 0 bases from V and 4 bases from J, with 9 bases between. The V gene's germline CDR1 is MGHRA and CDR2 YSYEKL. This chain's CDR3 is CASSQEQIGYGYTF. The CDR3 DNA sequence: TGCGCCAGCAGCCAAGAACAAATAGGCTATGGCTACACCTTC.

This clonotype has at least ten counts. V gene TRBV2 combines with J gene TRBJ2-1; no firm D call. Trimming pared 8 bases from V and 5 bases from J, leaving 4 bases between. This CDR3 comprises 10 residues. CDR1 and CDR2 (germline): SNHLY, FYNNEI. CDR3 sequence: CASGNNEQFF. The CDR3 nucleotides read TGTGCCAGCGGTAACAATGAGCAGTTCTTC.

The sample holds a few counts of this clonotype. Here the CDR3 reads CASNPTGSSYNEQFF. The CDR3 DNA is TGTGCCAGCAACCCGACAGGGAGCTCCTACAATGAGCAGTTCTTC. The chain couples TRBV6-1 to TRBJ2-1; 7 nucleotides line up with TRBD1. The germline CDR1 and CDR2 sequences are MNHNS and SASEGT. CDR3 length: 15 amino acids. Trimming cost V 7 bases and J 0 bases; bases outside gene matches: 6.

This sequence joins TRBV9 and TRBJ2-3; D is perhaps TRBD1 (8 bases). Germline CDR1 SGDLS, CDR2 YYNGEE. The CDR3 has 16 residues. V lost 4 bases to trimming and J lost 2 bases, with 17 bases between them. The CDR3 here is CASSFRQGRDTDTQYF. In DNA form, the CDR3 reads TGTGCCAGCAGCTTTCGACAGGGGAGGGACACAGATACGCAGTATTTT.

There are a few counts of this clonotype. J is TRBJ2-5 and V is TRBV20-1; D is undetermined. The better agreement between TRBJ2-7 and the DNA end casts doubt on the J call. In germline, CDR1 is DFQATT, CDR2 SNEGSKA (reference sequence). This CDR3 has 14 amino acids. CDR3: CSALPVDNLNEQYF. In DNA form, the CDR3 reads TGCAGTGCCTTACCCGTCGACAACTTGAACGAGCAGTACTTC.

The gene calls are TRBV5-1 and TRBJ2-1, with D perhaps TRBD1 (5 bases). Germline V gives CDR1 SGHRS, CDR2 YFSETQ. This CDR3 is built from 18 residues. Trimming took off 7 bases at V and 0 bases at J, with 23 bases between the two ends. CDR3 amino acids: CASPLGASARGSYNEQFF. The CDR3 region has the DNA TGCGCCAGCCCTTTGGGCGCTAGTGCTAGGGGCTCCTACAATGAGCAGTTCTTC.

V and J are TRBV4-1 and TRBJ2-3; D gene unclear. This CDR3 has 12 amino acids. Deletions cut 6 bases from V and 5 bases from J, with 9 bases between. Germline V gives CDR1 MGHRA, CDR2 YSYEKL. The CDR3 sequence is CASRDTGDTQYF. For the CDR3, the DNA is TGCGCCAGCAGAGACACCGGAGATACGCAGTATTTT.